The following is a T cell receptor beta chain sequence with its context. Its matching antigen is unknown. This sample is drawn from a study of T cell responses to AZD1222 COVID-19 vaccine. Study conclusions and caveats: Baseline seropositivity characterized only 5 or 6 AZD1222 recipients. With dominance at 160-218 and 743-854, vaccine-associated CD4 TCRs spanned spike.

Sequenced by immunoSEQ multiplex PCR; TCRdb stores in-frame clones only, minus some. The data show 150,000 or so clones, with 91% seen just once and about 5% held by the top ten. This CDR3 is built from 16 residues. The V and J ends lost 3 bases and 2 bases respectively, with 17 bases between them. CDR1 is LNHDA and CDR2 is SQIVND in the germline V gene (reference sequence). The sample in question was peripheral blood, obtained on day 0 of AZD1222 vaccination. The TCR comes from an adult in good health. This rearrangement joins TRBV19 to TRBJ2-7, with TRBD1 as a possible D gene (5 bases). DNA for the CDR3: TGTGCCAGTAGTATGGGCCCGCCAGGGCAGCCCTACGAGCAGTACTTC. The encoded protein is CASSMGPPGQPYEQYF.